This TCR beta chain was sequenced for a study of T cell repertoires in ileal Crohn's disease. The study's findings and limits: Compared with non-smokers, active smokers at surgery showed more clonal expansions.

On this clone: The antigen remains undetermined.

V was pared by 4 bases and J by 6 bases, with 7 bases of the junction left unmatched. Germline values: CDR1 SGDLS, CDR2 YYNGEE. The CDR3 runs to 14 residues. Here immunoSEQ multiplex PCR was the method, and the copy in TCRdb shows in-frame clones only, minus some. The repertoire holds about 4,500 clones, 65% to 85% seen once, with around 4.5% in the top ten. Sample time point: neoterminal ileum biopsy at postoperative endoscopy, about 6 months after surgery. This receptor was obtained from an adult with Crohn's disease. The sequenced material came from ileal tissue. The chain uses TRBV9 and TRBJ2-4; 7 bases align to TRBD1. The CDR3 sequence: CASSPGTASNIQYF. The CDR3 bases are TGTGCCAGCAGCCCGGGGACAGCATCAAACATTCAGTACTTC.